The 7 T cell receptor beta chains below all came from one sample that was sequenced in a study of blood T cell repertoires in COVID-19. The assay was immunoSEQ multiplex PCR, and TCRdb's table has in-frame clones only and misses some. The data hold 80,000 to 100,000 clones, with 90% observed a single time. The sample taken for sequencing was peripheral blood. The receptors were gathered from a man aged 55 to 70 with acute or convalescent COVID-19.

The chain couples TRBV4-1 to TRBJ2-5, with TRBD2 identical over 10 bases. Germline V gives CDR1 MGHRA, CDR2 YSYEKL. CDR3 length equals 17 residues. J lost 2 bases, V lost 2 bases, and 8 bases had no gene match. CDR3 amino acids: CASSQQTLLAGQETQYF. DNA for the CDR3: TGCGCCAGCAGCCAACAAACCTTACTAGCGGGGCAAGAGACCCAGTACTTC.

The V call is TRBV29-1, the J call TRBJ1-2; 7 bases map to TRBD1. J gave up 8 bases and V 7 bases, and 7 bases lay outside the gene matches. From germline, CDR1 is SQVTM and CDR2 ANQGSEA. The CDR3 spans 11 residues. The CDR3 region is CSASRGGGYTF. CDR3 nucleotides: TGCAGCGCCTCTCGAGGGGGCGGCTACACCTTC.

This clone was counted once. The chain employs TRBV5-1 and TRBJ1-2; 10 bases fit TRBD1. After removal of 4 bases from V and 6 bases from J, the junction contained 6 bases not matched to a gene. Germline V lookup: CDR1 SGHRS, CDR2 YFSETQ. The CDR3 is 14 residues long. CDR3 residues: CASSPGTGEDGYTF. CDR3 DNA: TGCGCCAGCAGCCCCGGGACAGGGGAGGATGGCTACACCTTC.

V and J are TRBV7-2 and TRBJ1-2; 9 positions agree with TRBD1. This CDR3 spans 14 amino acids. Germline-derived CDR1 and CDR2 are SGHTA and FQGNSA. V shed 6 bases and J 7 bases; nucleotides not matched to a gene: 9. For the CDR3, the DNA is TGTGCCAGCAGATTGGACAGGGGCGGATCTGGCTACACCTTC. Translated, it gives CASRLDRGGSGYTF. The full variable domain, with the rest looked up from reference TRBV7-2 and TRBJ1-2, is GAGVSQSPSNKVTEKGKDVELRCDPISGHTALYWYRQSLGQGLEFLIYFQGNSAPDKSGLPSDRFSAERTGGSVSTLTIQRTQQEDSAVYLCASRLDRGGSGYTFGSGTRLTVV.

CDR3 DNA: TGTGCCAGCAGCTTAGCGCTTTCGGGGGGCTCCTACGAGCAGTACTTC. Encoded protein: CASSLALSGGSYEQYF. The chain links TRBV7-9 to TRBJ2-7, with TRBD2 identical over 7 bases. Germline V gene lookup returns CDR1 SEHNR and CDR2 FQNEAQ (reference sequence). This CDR3 region has 16 residues. Trimming took 0 bases from V and 0 from J; bases not matched to a gene: 5.

This sequence joins TRBV25-1 and TRBJ2-5; TRBD2 might be the D (5 bases). There are 13 residues in the CDR3. Germline V gene data show CDR1 as MGHDK and CDR2 as SYGVNS. V was clipped by 3 bases and J by 2 bases, with 7 bases between them. CDR3 in amino acids: CASSERVQETQYF. In DNA form, the CDR3 reads TGTGCCAGCAGTGAGAGGGTGCAAGAGACCCAGTACTTC.

This rearrangement joins TRBV7-9 to TRBJ1-5; 7 bases map to TRBD1. J was trimmed by 6 bases and V by 6 bases; bases with no gene match: 11. This CDR3 spans 15 amino acids. Germline CDR1 SEHNR, CDR2 FQNEAQ (reference sequence). CDR3 nucleotides: TGTGCCAGCAGTTCCGACAGGGATCTCGGTCAGCCCCAGCATTTT. This gives the protein CASSSDRDLGQPQHF.